One sample yielded the 20 T cell receptor beta chains listed below, sequenced in a study of T cells after posttransplantation cyclophosphamide. A marrow graft followed busulfan-fludarabine conditioning, with cyclophosphamide on days +3 and +4. Profiling relied on immunoSEQ multiplex PCR, and the TCRdb table lists in-frame clones only, not all of them. The sample lists more than 10,000 clones; around four fifths were seen once. This sample comprised PBMCs, obtained roughly 1,800 days after allogeneic stem cell transplant with posttransplant cyclophosphamide. These TCRs come from a female patient aged 50 to 65 who received an allogeneic stem cell transplant from a related donor, was CMV-positive, and had no GVHD. Part of the T cells may come from the graft donor.

The chain has TRBV18 and TRBJ2-4; 10 nucleotides match TRBD2. Unmatched junction bases numbered 9, after V lost 5 bases and J lost 8 bases. CDR3 length: 15 residues. The germline V gene encodes CDR1 KGHSH and CDR2 LQKENI. CDR3 amino acids: CASSTLAGGGYIQYF. The CDR3 nucleotides are TGTGCCAGCTCAACTTTAGCGGGAGGAGGATACATTCAGTACTTC. Filled out from reference TRBV18 and TRBJ2-4, the complete variable domain reads NAGVMQNPRHLVRRRGQEARLRCSPMKGHSHVYWYRQLPEEGLKFMVYLQKENIIDESGMPKERFSAEFPKEGPSILRIQQVVRGDSAAYFCASSTLAGGGYIQYFGAGTRLSVL.

This sequence joins TRBV30 and TRBJ2-7, with D perhaps matching TRBD2 (5 bases). Germline V gene data show CDR1 as GTSNPN and CDR2 as SVGIG (reference sequence). V gave up 0 bases and J gave up 4 bases, with 7 bases separating them. The CDR3 covers 12 residues. As DNA, the CDR3 is TGTGCCTGGAGTGTACGCGGGTACGAGCAGTACTTC. The encoded protein is CAWSVRGYEQYF.

About this clone itself: One end of the junction is discordant with germline, which a read error may explain. The V and J genes are TRBV5-4 and TRBJ1-2; 9 positions agree with TRBD1. The CDR3 runs 14 residues. Germline lookup yields CDR1 SGHNT and CDR2 YYREEE (reference sequence). The CDR3: CASSLGDRDYGYTF. CDR3 nucleotides: TGTGCCAGCAGTTTGGGGGACAGGGACTATGGCTACACCTTC.

The chain has TRBV6-6 and TRBJ2-4; TRBD1 agrees at 7 bases. The V gene's germline CDR1 is MNHNY and CDR2 SVGAGI (reference sequence). The V and J ends lost 0 bases and 2 bases, in that order; junction bases with no gene match: 1. The CDR3 length is 15 residues. In DNA, the CDR3 is TGTGCCAGCAGTTACTCACAGGGGTCCAAAAACATTCAGTACTTC. Protein product: CASSYSQGSKNIQYF.

The rearrangement uses TRBV4-1 and TRBJ1-2; no definite D call. Trimming took 0 bases from V and 0 from J, leaving 5 bases between them. Germline values: CDR1 MGHRA, CDR2 YSYEKL. CDR3 length: 14 residues. Here the CDR3 reads CASSQDRANYGYTF. The CDR3 DNA is TGCGCCAGCAGCCAAGATCGGGCTAACTATGGCTACACCTTC.

This clone was counted once. This sequence joins TRBV7-9 and TRBJ2-3, with 7 bases that match TRBD2. The length of the CDR3 is 18 residues. The trim removed 5 bases at V and 0 bases at J, leaving 14 bases unmatched. Germline loops: CDR1 SEHNR, CDR2 FQNEAQ (reference sequence). Here the CDR3 reads CASSLKGGWRASTDTQYF. The DNA for the CDR3 is TGTGCCAGCAGCCTGAAGGGAGGGTGGAGGGCGAGCACAGATACGCAGTATTTT.

The chain recombines TRBV9 with TRBJ2-1; 11 nucleotides match TRBD2. V shed 1 base, J shed 7 bases, and the junction held 4 bases outside the gene matches. CDR1 and CDR2 from the germline V gene are SGDLS and YYNGEE. This CDR3 has 15 residues. This CDR3 reads CASSVRLAGGNEQFF. Here the CDR3 DNA reads TGTGCCAGCAGCGTACGGCTAGCGGGAGGTAATGAGCAGTTCTTC.

This chain links TRBV10-3 with TRBJ2-2, with TRBD1 matching 11 bases. Germline V lookup: CDR1 ENHRY, CDR2 SYGVKD. CDR3 length: 14 amino acids. Germline trimming cut 7 bases from V and 6 bases from J; bases unmatched to any gene: 4. CDR3 sequence (DNA): TGTGCCATCACGGGACAGGGGGACGCCGGGGAGCTGTTTTTT. This encodes CAITGQGDAGELFF.

J is TRBJ1-4 and V is TRBV4-3; D remains ambiguous. Per the germline V gene, CDR1 is LGHNA and CDR2 is YSLEER. The CDR3 spans 13 residues. Trimming left V 3 bases short and J 6 bases short, with 8 bases between. The CDR3 sequence: CASSQERDEKLFF. The CDR3 DNA sequence: TGCGCCAGCAGCCAGGAGAGGGATGAAAAACTGTTTTTT.

V gene TRBV2 combines with J gene TRBJ2-5, with D perhaps TRBD2 (6 bases). V was trimmed by 5 bases and J by 3 bases, leaving 16 bases between them. The CDR3 contains 15 residues. Looked up from germline, CDR1 is SNHLY and CDR2 is FYNNEI. CDR3 sequence reads: CASSQEGLLEETQYF. The CDR3 nucleotides read TGTGCCAGCAGTCAGGAGGGCCTCCTCGAAGAGACCCAGTACTTC.

V usage is TRBV7-2 and J usage is TRBJ1-2; maybe TRBD1 (6 bases). The germline gives CDR1 SGHTA, CDR2 FQGNSA. The CDR3 length is 13 residues. Trimming left V 5 bases short and J 4 bases short, with 11 bases between. The CDR3 here is CASSIGQIYGYTF. The CDR3 DNA follows: TGTGCCAGCAGCATTGGACAGATCTATGGCTACACCTTC.

The V call is TRBV27, the J call TRBJ2-5; maybe TRBD1 (5 bases). Germline assignment: CDR1 MNHEY and CDR2 SMNVEV (reference sequence). V was pared by 0 bases and J by 5 bases, with 10 bases between. The CDR3 length is 14 residues. CDR3 sequence reads: CASSLSAGMETQYF. CDR3 coding DNA: TGTGCCAGCAGTTTATCGGCAGGGATGGAGACCCAGTACTTC.

The V and J genes are TRBV4-1 and TRBJ2-3, with unresolved D. CDR3 size: 16 residues. The V end was cut by 1 base, the J end by 4 bases, with 15 bases between. Germline V gene data show CDR1 as MGHRA and CDR2 as YSYEKL. CDR3 region: CASSQGASTRADTQYF. CDR3 in DNA: TGCGCCAGCAGCCAAGGGGCCTCAACCCGAGCAGATACGCAGTATTTT.

The chain links TRBV5-4 to TRBJ2-1; a weak D match, TRBD2 (6 bases). Germline assignment: CDR1 SGHNT and CDR2 YYREEE (reference sequence). Trimming took off 2 bases at V and 2 bases at J, with 11 bases between the two ends. This CDR3 has 15 amino acids. In nucleotides, the CDR3 is TGTGCCAGCAGCTTCGACGGGGGAACCTACAATGAGCAGTTCTTC. This gives the protein CASSFDGGTYNEQFF.

J is TRBJ1-5 and V is TRBV5-6; the D gene is possibly TRBD1 (5 bases). Germline V gene lookup returns CDR1 SGHDT and CDR2 YYEEEE. This CDR3 is 17 amino acids long. V gave up 1 base and J gave up 2 bases, with 16 bases separating them. CDR3 nucleotide sequence: TGTGCCAGCAGCTTGTGGGACTACGGGTGGGGCAATCAGCCCCAGCATTTT. Translated: CASSLWDYGWGNQPQHF.

In its sample, this clone was seen a few times. V gene TRBV5-1 combines with J gene TRBJ2-6, with 7 bases aligning to TRBD1. V lost 7 bases, J lost 0 bases, and 1 base stayed unmatched. This CDR3 region has 14 residues. Germline lookup yields CDR1 SGHRS and CDR2 YFSETQ. CDR3 sequence (DNA): TGCGCCAGCCGGGACAGCTCTGGGGCCAACGTCCTGACTTTC. Protein sequence: CASRDSSGANVLTF.

V and J are TRBV19 and TRBJ2-1; TRBD2 aligns across 9 bases. The CDR3 is 15 amino acids. The germline V gene encodes CDR1 LNHDA and CDR2 SQIVND (reference sequence). V gave up 6 bases and J gave up 9 bases; unmatched junction bases: 12. The CDR3 here is CASSKTSGRATEQFF. CDR3 nucleotides: TGTGCCAGTAGCAAGACTAGCGGCCGCGCTACTGAGCAGTTCTTC.

DNA for the CDR3: TGCAGCGTTATAGGCTCGAGGAGCCCCAACGTCCTGACTTTC. Translated: CSVIGSRSPNVLTF. V usage is TRBV29-1 and J usage is TRBJ2-6; D unresolved. V lost 5 bases and J lost 8, with 16 bases in between. CDR3 length: 14 amino acids. CDR1 is SQVTM, CDR2 ANQGSEA, per germline.

The chain employs TRBV5-1 and TRBJ2-1, with D possibly TRBD2 on 6 matching bases. V lost 1 base, J lost 4 bases, and 15 bases lay in between. Per the germline V gene, CDR1 is SGHRS and CDR2 is YFSETQ. This CDR3 has 16 residues. The chain's CDR3 is CASSLTGDWTYNEQFF. DNA for the CDR3: TGCGCCAGCAGCTTGACTGGGGACTGGACGTACAATGAGCAGTTCTTC. The full variable domain, rest sourced from reference TRBV5-1 and TRBJ2-1, is KAGVTQTPRYLIKTRGQQVTLSCSPISGHRSVSWYQQTPGQGLQFLFEYFSETQRNKGNFPGRFSGRQFSNSRSEMNVSTLELGDSALYLCASSLTGDWTYNEQFFGPGTRLTVL.

The rearrangement uses TRBV19 and TRBJ1-5, with TRBD1 identical over 9 bases. The CDR3 covers 15 residues. Germline-derived CDR1 and CDR2 are LNHDA and SQIVND (reference sequence). V trimming: 7 bases; J trimming: 5 bases; junction bases outside the gene matches: 9. The CDR3 DNA follows: TGTGCCAGTATCACCGGACAGGGGCGGGATCAGCCCCAGCATTTT. Its translation: CASITGQGRDQPQHF.